This TCR beta chain comes out of a study of CD8 T cells in Susac syndrome. Reverse transcription of roughly 0.5 to 1 ug RNA was carried out with random hexamers. Across 54 Vbeta and 13 Jbeta, immunoSEQ multiplex PCR amplified TCR beta CDR3. Via MiXCR, TCRdb re-called the immunoSEQ multiplex PCR reads, giving one row per CDR3 protein. Of around 130,000 distinct CDR3 sequences listed, around 80% are singletons. Peripheral blood CD8+ and CD4+ T cells were profiled by TCR beta sequencing. Germline V gene data show CDR1 as LNHDA and CDR2 as SQIVND (reference sequence). This CDR3 has 12 amino acids. Trimming left V 3 bases short and J 8 bases short, with 8 bases between.

This TCR was sampled from a human donor with multiple sclerosis. Sequenced material: CD8+ T cells from PBMCs. The chain carries TRBV19 and TRBJ2-4, with D perhaps matching TRBD1 or TRBD2 (5 bases each). CDR3 in amino acids: CASSILGDIQYF. Written as DNA, the CDR3 is TGTGCCAGTAGTATCTTGGGGGACATTCAGTACTTC.